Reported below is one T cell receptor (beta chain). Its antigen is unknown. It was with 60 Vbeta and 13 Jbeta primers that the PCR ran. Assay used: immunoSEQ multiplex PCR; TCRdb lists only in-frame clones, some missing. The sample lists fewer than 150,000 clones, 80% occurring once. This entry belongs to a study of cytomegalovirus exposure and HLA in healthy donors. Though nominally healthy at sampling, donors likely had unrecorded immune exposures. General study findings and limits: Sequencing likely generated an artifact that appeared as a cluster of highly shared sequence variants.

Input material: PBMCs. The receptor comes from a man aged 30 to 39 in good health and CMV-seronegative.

The CDR3 here is CASSLPLAGPSGANVLTF. The CDR3 DNA reads as TGCGCCAGCAGCCTACCACTAGCGGGTCCCTCTGGGGCCAACGTCCTGACTTTC. V gene TRBV4-1 combines with J gene TRBJ2-6, with 9 bases aligning to TRBD2. The germline V gene has CDR1 MGHRA and CDR2 YSYEKL. The CDR3 runs 18 residues. V shed 4 bases and J 0 bases; nucleotides not matched to a gene: 7.